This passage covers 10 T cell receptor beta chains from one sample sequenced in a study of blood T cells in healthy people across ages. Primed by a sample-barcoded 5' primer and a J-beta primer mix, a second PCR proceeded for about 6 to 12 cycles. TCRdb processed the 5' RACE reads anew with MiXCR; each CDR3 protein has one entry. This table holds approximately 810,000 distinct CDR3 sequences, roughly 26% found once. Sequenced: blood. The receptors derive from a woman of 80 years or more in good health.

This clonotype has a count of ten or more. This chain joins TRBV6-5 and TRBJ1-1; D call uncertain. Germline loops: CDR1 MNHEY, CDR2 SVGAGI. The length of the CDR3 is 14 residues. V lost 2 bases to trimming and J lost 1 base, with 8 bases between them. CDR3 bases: TGTGCCAGCAGTTACGTGGGTTCGAACACTGAAGCTTTCTTT. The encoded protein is CASSYVGSNTEAFF.

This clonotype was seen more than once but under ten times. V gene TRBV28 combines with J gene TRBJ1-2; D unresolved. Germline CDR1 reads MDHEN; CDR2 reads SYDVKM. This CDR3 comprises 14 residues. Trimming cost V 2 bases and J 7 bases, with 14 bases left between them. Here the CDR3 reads CASSLVGPARGYTF. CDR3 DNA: TGTGCCAGCAGTTTAGTAGGCCCGGCCCGTGGCTACACCTTC.

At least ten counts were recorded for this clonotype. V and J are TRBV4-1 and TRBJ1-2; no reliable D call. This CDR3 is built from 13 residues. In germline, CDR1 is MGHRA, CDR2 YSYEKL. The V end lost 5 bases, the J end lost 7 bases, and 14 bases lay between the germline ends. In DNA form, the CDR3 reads TGCGCCAGCAGCGATCAGGTTAGGAGTGGCTACACCTTC. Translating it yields CASSDQVRSGYTF.

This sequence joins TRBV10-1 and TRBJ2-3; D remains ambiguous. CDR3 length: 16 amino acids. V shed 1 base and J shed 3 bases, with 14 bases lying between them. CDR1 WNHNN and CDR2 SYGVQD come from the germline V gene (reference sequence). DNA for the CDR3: TGCGCCAGCAGTGAGTTGAGAGGTAAAAGGACAGATACGCAGTATTTT. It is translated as CASSELRGKRTDTQYF.

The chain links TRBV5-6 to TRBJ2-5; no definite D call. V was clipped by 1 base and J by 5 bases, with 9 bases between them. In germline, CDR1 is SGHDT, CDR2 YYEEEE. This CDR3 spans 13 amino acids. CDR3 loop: CASSLWHGETQYF. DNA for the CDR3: TGTGCCAGCAGCTTGTGGCATGGGGAGACCCAGTACTTC.

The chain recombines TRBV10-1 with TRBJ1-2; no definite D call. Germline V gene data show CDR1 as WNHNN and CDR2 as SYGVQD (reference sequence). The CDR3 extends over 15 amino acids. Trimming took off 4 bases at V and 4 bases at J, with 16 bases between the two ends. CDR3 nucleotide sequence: TGCGCCAGCAGTGGATATTTCTGGCACCTCTATGGCTACACCTTC. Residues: CASSGYFWHLYGYTF.

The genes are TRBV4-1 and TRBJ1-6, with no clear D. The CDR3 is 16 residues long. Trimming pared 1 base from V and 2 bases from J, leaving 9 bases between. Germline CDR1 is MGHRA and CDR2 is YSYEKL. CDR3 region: CASSQGQGTYNSPLHF. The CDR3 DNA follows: TGCGCCAGCAGCCAAGGACAAGGGACCTATAATTCACCCCTCCACTTT.

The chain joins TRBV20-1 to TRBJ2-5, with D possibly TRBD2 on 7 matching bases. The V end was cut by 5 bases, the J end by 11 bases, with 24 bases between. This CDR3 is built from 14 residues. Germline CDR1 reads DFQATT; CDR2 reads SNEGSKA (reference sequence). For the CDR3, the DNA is TGCAGTGCTCCCATGGGGGGGGGCCTCAATGAGCAGTACTTC. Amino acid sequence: CSAPMGGGLNEQYF.

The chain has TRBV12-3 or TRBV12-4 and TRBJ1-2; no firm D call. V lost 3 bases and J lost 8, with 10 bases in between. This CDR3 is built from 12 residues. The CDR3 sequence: CASSFRVEGYTF. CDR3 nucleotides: TGTGCCAGCAGTTTTAGGGTAGAGGGCTACACCTTC.

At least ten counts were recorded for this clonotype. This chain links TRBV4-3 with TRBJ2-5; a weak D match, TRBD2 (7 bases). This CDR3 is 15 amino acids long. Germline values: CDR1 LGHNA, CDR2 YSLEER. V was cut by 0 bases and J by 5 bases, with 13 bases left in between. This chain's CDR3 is CASSQDFGGPETQYF. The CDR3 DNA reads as TGCGCCAGCAGCCAAGATTTCGGGGGGCCTGAGACCCAGTACTTC.